Below are 29 T cell receptor beta chains sequenced from a single sample in a study of monozygotic twins with inflammatory bowel disease (dated by TCRdb to between 2017 and 2020). The library was made by 5' RACE. Sequenced on an Illumina HiSeq 2500. TCRdb reprocessed the reads and assigns one entry to each CDR3 protein sequence, leaving out DNA. The sample has 350,000 to 500,000 distinct CDR3 sequences on record. The ten largest clones add up to about 2.3% of the sample. The sequenced sample was blood. The origin of the receptors is a human donor with ulcerative colitis or Crohn's disease, or a healthy co-twin of an affected twin (not recorded which).

The chain employs TRBV7-2 and TRBJ2-3; TCRdb reports TRBD2, a call that lacks DNA to check it against. The CDR3 length is 16 residues. Germline V gene sequence: CDR1 SGHTA, CDR2 FQGNSA. The CDR3 sequence: CASSSREQRITDTQYF.

The chain carries TRBV9 and TRBJ2-3; with no DNA, the TCRdb D assignment of TRBD2 cannot be verified. The germline CDR1 and CDR2 sequences are SGDLS and YYNGEE. This CDR3 comprises 16 residues. CDR3: CASSGRGGLMSDTQYF.

The chain links TRBV5-5 to TRBJ1-1; TCRdb's D call of TRBD1 is untestable without DNA. Germline CDR1 is SGHKS and CDR2 is YYEKEE (reference sequence). The length of the CDR3 is 15 residues. The CDR3 region is CASSAWTGRDTEAFF.

V usage is TRBV7-3 and J usage is TRBJ2-1; the TRBD1 assignment by TCRdb is unverifiable without DNA. The CDR3 is 17 residues long. CDR1 and CDR2 (germline): SGHTA, FQGTGA. The CDR3 protein is CASSLFGGGTGDNEQFF.

The V call is TRBV20-1, the J call TRBJ1-2; TCRdb outputs TRBD1, but without DNA this stays unchecked. There are 15 residues in the CDR3. Germline CDR1 is DFQATT and CDR2 is SNEGSKA (reference sequence). The CDR3: CSARPGTSTASGYTF.

V gene TRBV5-1 combines with J gene TRBJ2-7; TCRdb designates TRBD1, a call that cannot be tested without DNA. The CDR3 spans 17 residues. Germline V gives CDR1 SGHRS, CDR2 YFSETQ. CDR3 in amino acids: CASSPRGEDVPSYEQYF.

The chain employs TRBV7-2 and TRBJ2-5; no DNA is available, so the TRBD2 call from TCRdb remains unchecked. The CDR3 is 15 amino acids. CDR1 and CDR2 (germline): SGHTA, FQGNSA. CDR3 protein: CASSFSLTGGGTQYF.

The chain links TRBV28 to TRBJ2-3; TCRdb lists TRBD2, though no DNA is available to test this call. Germline V lookup: CDR1 MDHEN, CDR2 SYDVKM. The CDR3 extends over 17 amino acids. This CDR3 reads CASSLSGLAGGTDTQYF.

This chain connects TRBV10-3 to TRBJ2-3; TCRdb lists TRBD2, though no DNA is available to test this call. Germline loops: CDR1 ENHRY, CDR2 SYGVKD. This CDR3 region has 16 residues. The CDR3 sequence is CAISETSGSSTDTQYF.

The V gene is TRBV7-8, the J gene TRBJ1-2. The germline V gene encodes CDR1 SGHVS and CDR2 FQNEAQ. The CDR3 covers 14 residues. The CDR3: CASSSKTTDYGYTF.

The chain carries TRBV5-1 and TRBJ2-7; TCRdb names TRBD1, which stays unverified in the absence of DNA. This CDR3 region has 14 residues. The germline CDR1 and CDR2 sequences are SGHRS and YFSETQ. This CDR3 reads CASSLEWQGAEQYF.

J is TRBJ2-2 and V is TRBV19. Germline V gene sequence: CDR1 LNHDA, CDR2 SQIVND (reference sequence). This CDR3 spans 14 amino acids. CDR3 region: CASSIEGGTGELFF.

This rearrangement joins TRBV6-5 to TRBJ2-1; lacking DNA, the TRBD2 call made by TCRdb goes unchecked. There are 17 residues in the CDR3. In germline, CDR1 is MNHEY, CDR2 SVGAGI. CDR3: CASSSRSGRESYNEQFF.

The chain uses TRBV7-2 and TRBJ1-5; TCRdb designates TRBD1, a call that cannot be tested without DNA. Germline assignment: CDR1 SGHTA and CDR2 FQGNSA. The CDR3 is 15 amino acids. CDR3 protein: CASSLSGTGFQPQHF.

The gene calls are TRBV29-1 and TRBJ2-7; TCRdb designates TRBD2, a call that cannot be tested without DNA. CDR3 length: 13 amino acids. Germline V gene sequence: CDR1 SQVTM, CDR2 ANQGSEA. The CDR3 here is CSVESESTYEQYF.

The V and J genes are TRBV5-1 and TRBJ2-3. The CDR3 has 13 amino acids. In germline, CDR1 is SGHRS, CDR2 YFSETQ. CDR3 protein: CASSSNEADTQYF.

The V gene is TRBV5-1, the J gene TRBJ1-2; TCRdb outputs TRBD1, but without DNA this stays unchecked. Germline lookup yields CDR1 SGHRS and CDR2 YFSETQ. This CDR3 comprises 13 residues. CDR3 protein: CASSLSRGYGYTF.

This chain connects TRBV16 to TRBJ1-2; TCRdb calls TRBD1, which cannot be checked without DNA. The CDR3 loop spans 16 amino acids. Germline assignment: CDR1 KGHSY and CDR2 FQNENV. CDR3 amino acids: CASSPPGTGGYYGYTF.

This chain's CDR3 is CSARVDSYGYTF. The gene calls are TRBV20-1 and TRBJ1-2; TCRdb's assignment of TRBD1 cannot be checked, as there is no DNA. CDR3 length: 12 residues. From germline, CDR1 is DFQATT and CDR2 SNEGSKA (reference sequence).

The rearrangement uses TRBV5-1 and TRBJ2-7; TCRdb reports TRBD1, a call that lacks DNA to check it against. Germline-derived CDR1 and CDR2 are SGHRS and YFSETQ. CDR3 length: 14 amino acids. The CDR3 sequence is CASSSGQGAVEQYF. Filled out from reference TRBV5-1 and TRBJ2-7, the complete variable domain reads KAGVTQTPRYLIKTRGQQVTLSCSPISGHRSVSWYQQTPGQGLQFLFEYFSETQRNKGNFPGRFSGRQFSNSRSEMNVSTLELGDSALYLCASSSGQGAVEQYFGPGTRLTVT.

This chain connects TRBV7-8 to TRBJ1-1; absent DNA, TCRdb's TRBD1 call cannot be checked. This CDR3 has 14 residues. In germline, CDR1 is SGHVS, CDR2 FQNEAQ. CDR3 residues: CASSLDRGATEAFF.

The chain joins TRBV7-3 to TRBJ2-2. The CDR3 is 16 residues long. Germline values: CDR1 SGHTA, CDR2 FQGTGA. This CDR3 is CASSLGLYGNTGELFF.

CDR3 residues: CASRTGTGYYNEQFF. This chain joins TRBV6-1 and TRBJ2-1; the TCRdb call, TRBD1, lacks DNA for checking. Germline CDR1 and CDR2: MNHNS and SASEGT. The CDR3 is 15 amino acids.

The CDR3: CATGRGYGNTIYF. The chain employs TRBV6-5 and TRBJ1-3; TCRdb picks TRBD1, but there is no DNA to check that call. Germline CDR1 is MNHEY and CDR2 is SVGAGI. CDR3 size: 13 residues.

The chain is built from TRBV6-1 and TRBJ1-5. Germline lookup yields CDR1 MNHNS and CDR2 SASEGT. The CDR3 covers 15 residues. The CDR3 loop is CASSEGSFSNQPQHF.

The V gene is TRBV7-2, the J gene TRBJ2-2. CDR1 is SGHTA, CDR2 FQGNSA, per germline. The CDR3 has 14 amino acids. CDR3 sequence reads: CASSLGLGTGELFF.

The chain links TRBV21-1 to TRBJ1-3; the D call from TCRdb, TRBD1, cannot be confirmed without DNA. TRBV21-1 is labeled a pseudogene. The CDR3 length is 15 residues. CDR3 region: CATSARPVEGNTIYF.

The chain employs TRBV20-1 and TRBJ1-5; TCRdb calls TRBD1, which cannot be checked without DNA. In germline, CDR1 is DFQATT, CDR2 SNEGSKA (reference sequence). The CDR3 runs to 14 residues. CDR3 region: CSAPGALGNQPQHF.

The chain employs TRBV10-3 and TRBJ1-5; without DNA, the TCRdb call of TRBD1 cannot be checked. CDR3 length equals 14 residues. The germline CDR1 and CDR2 sequences are ENHRY and SYGVKD. CDR3 region: CAISETPGGQPQHF.